This TCR beta chain was captured by sequencing in a study of memory CD4+ T cells and cytomegalovirus serostatus. Single viable CD3+CD4+CD8-CD45RO+ cells were sorted as the memory CD4+ T cells. Donors' CMV status reflects serum IgG against pp150, pp28, p38, p52. A word on this clone: Its antigen is undetermined.

The CDR3 runs 15 residues. Trimming removed 4 bases from V and 5 bases from J; junction bases left unmatched: 10. Germline V lookup: CDR1 SGHRS, CDR2 YFSETQ. Study conclusions and caveats: A US-trained random forest predicted CMV serostatus with median AUC around 0.9.

Clones were read by immunoSEQ multiplex PCR, and TCRdb kept only the in-frame ones, dropping some. Of 50,000 to 65,000 clones in the sample, 70% to 80% were seen once. Sample: memory CD4+ T cells from blood. The receptor comes from an adult in good health and CMV-seropositive. The chain uses TRBV5-1 and TRBJ2-3, with 7 bases aligning to TRBD1. The CDR3 here is CASSIQGPGVDTQYF. Written as DNA, the CDR3 is TGCGCCAGCAGCATACAGGGGCCCGGGGTAGATACGCAGTATTTT. The full variable domain, its missing parts supplied by reference TRBV5-1 and TRBJ2-3, is KAGVTQTPRYLIKTRGQQVTLSCSPISGHRSVSWYQQTPGQGLQFLFEYFSETQRNKGNFPGRFSGRQFSNSRSEMNVSTLELGDSALYLCASSIQGPGVDTQYFGPGTRLTVL.